Following are 27 T cell receptor beta chains from one sample sequenced in a study of blood T cell repertoires in COVID-19 (dated by TCRdb to 2018 to 2021). Library prep was done by the immunoSEQ multiplex PCR assay. Sourced from immuneACCESS, this table was stored by TCRdb with only in-frame sequences that have V and J called. A share of the clones is absent; for the studies checked, an unresolved V gene accounts for under half, and the remainder has no known explanation. The sample includes 200,000 to 250,000 clones, with about 81% observed a single time. The top ten hold over 7% of the sample. Sequencing used peripheral blood. These receptors originate from a woman aged 80 or over with COVID-19, enrolled during active disease.

The chain carries TRBV7-9 and TRBJ2-2; 8 bases agree with TRBD1. This CDR3 has 19 residues. Trimming at V came to 5 bases and at J to 1 base, leaving 15 bases not matched to a gene. Germline loops: CDR1 SEHNR, CDR2 FQNEAQ (reference sequence). CDR3 region: CASSLTYFSGTGNTGELFF. Written as DNA, the CDR3 is TGTGCCAGCAGCCTTACCTATTTTTCCGGGACAGGGAACACCGGGGAGCTGTTTTTT.

The chain links TRBV5-4 to TRBJ1-6; 8 nucleotides match TRBD1. This CDR3 spans 14 amino acids. Germline lookup yields CDR1 SGHNT and CDR2 YYREEE (reference sequence). V was clipped by 5 bases and J by 7 bases; unmatched bases: 5. Here the CDR3 DNA reads TGTGCCAGCAGTCCGGACAGGGAAAATTCACCCCTCCACTTT. This encodes CASSPDRENSPLHF. Using reference TRBV5-4 and TRBJ1-6 for the parts outside the CDR3, the full variable domain is ETGVTQSPTHLIKTRGQQVTLRCSSQSGHNTVSWYQQALGQGPQFIFQYYREEENGRGNFPPRFSGLQFPNYSSELNVNALELDDSALYLCASSPDRENSPLHFGNGTRLTVT.

The chain recombines TRBV6-2 or TRBV6-3 with TRBJ2-7; 7 bases are a match to TRBD2. The CDR3 spans 16 residues. Germline trimming cut 5 bases from V and 0 bases from J; bases unmatched to any gene: 10. Germline loops: CDR1 MNHEY, CDR2 SVGEGT. CDR3 in DNA: TGTGCCAGCAGTCCCTTAAGAGGGAGGGCCTCCTACGAGCAGTACTTC. Its protein is CASSPLRGRASYEQYF.

This chain uses TRBV18 with TRBJ2-1; perhaps TRBD1 as D (6 bases). The V end was cut by 0 bases, the J end by 2 bases, with 14 bases between. The CDR3 length is 17 residues. CDR1 is KGHSH, CDR2 LQKENI, per germline. CDR3 nucleotide sequence: TGTGCCAGCTCACCACCGAAAGGGGGAAGTACCTACAATGAGCAGTTCTTC. Translation gives CASSPPKGGSTYNEQFF.

The chain combines TRBV6-6 with TRBJ1-1; D might be TRBD1 (5 bases). The CDR3 loop spans 12 amino acids. The V gene's germline CDR1 is MNHNY and CDR2 SVGAGI (reference sequence). Trimming pared 0 bases from V and 11 bases from J, leaving 10 bases between. CDR3 loop: CASSYSGEVAFF. The CDR3 bases are TGTGCCAGCAGTTACTCGGGGGAGGTGGCTTTCTTT.

The chain combines TRBV3-1 (or the pseudogene TRBV3-2) with TRBJ2-2; 7 bases line up with TRBD2. Germline assignment: CDR1 LGHDT and CDR2 YNNKEL (reference sequence). This CDR3 has 16 amino acids. Trimming took 2 bases from V and 6 from J; bases not matched to a gene: 9. The CDR3 bases are TGTGCCAGCAGCCAAAGATCGGGCGGGGGAGCCGGGGAGCTGTTTTTT. Protein: CASSQRSGGGAGELFF.

This clone came up once. The rearrangement links TRBV7-2 to TRBJ2-2; perhaps TRBD1 as D (5 bases). In germline, CDR1 is SGHTA, CDR2 FQGNSA. The CDR3 runs to 15 residues. V was cut by 0 bases and J by 5 bases, with 10 bases left in between. Written as DNA, the CDR3 is TGTGCCAGCAGCTTAGCTCAGGGCGGTACCGGGGAGCTGTTTTTT. Amino acids: CASSLAQGGTGELFF.

The CDR3 DNA follows: TGCGCCAGCAGCCTCGATAGTAACAGCGAGCAGTACTTC. Protein: CASSLDSNSEQYF. The chain employs TRBV5-1 and TRBJ2-7, with D uncertain. Germline loops: CDR1 SGHRS, CDR2 YFSETQ. The CDR3 extends over 13 amino acids. Between the trimmed V and J ends, which lost 4 bases and 6 bases, there was a span of 14 bases.

V and J are TRBV6-5 and TRBJ1-6; D is perhaps TRBD1 (5 bases). The CDR3 has 15 amino acids. V gave up 2 bases and J gave up 8 bases, with 13 bases separating them. The germline V gene encodes CDR1 MNHEY and CDR2 SVGAGI. Here the CDR3 reads CASSYEGQGDSPLHF. Here the CDR3 DNA reads TGTGCCAGCAGTTACGAAGGGCAGGGCGATTCACCCCTCCACTTT.

The chain couples TRBV6-6 to TRBJ2-7; D is possibly TRBD2 (7 bases). This CDR3 is 14 amino acids long. Trimming removed 4 bases from V and 2 bases from J, with 12 bases in between. Germline V gives CDR1 MNHNY, CDR2 SVGAGI (reference sequence). The CDR3 here is CASSLAGAPYEQYF. The CDR3 DNA reads as TGTGCCAGCAGTTTGGCGGGGGCCCCCTACGAGCAGTACTTC.

The J gene is TRBJ1-5, the V gene TRBV7-9; no firm D call. Germline CDR1 reads SEHNR; CDR2 reads FQNEAQ (reference sequence). With 1 base removed from V and 12 bases from J, the gap between germline ends came to 13 bases. This CDR3 has 13 amino acids. The CDR3 bases are TGTGCCAGCAGCTTAGGCGCGGGGTCACTCCAGCATTTT. Translating gives CASSLGAGSLQHF.

The chain couples TRBV5-1 to TRBJ2-5, with D uncertain. Germline assignment: CDR1 SGHRS and CDR2 YFSETQ. V lost 0 bases and J 5 bases, leaving 11 bases between the germline ends. The length of the CDR3 is 14 residues. Written as DNA, the CDR3 is TGCGCCAGCAGCTTGGGCTGGGCCTCCGAGACCCAGTACTTC. Amino acids: CASSLGWASETQYF.

CDR3 sequence: CASNPRGTSTDTQYF. In DNA, the CDR3 is TGTGCCAGCAACCCACGGGGGACTAGCACAGATACGCAGTATTTT. V is TRBV6-6 and J is TRBJ2-3, with D maybe TRBD2 (6 bases). CDR3 length: 15 residues. V was trimmed by 7 bases and J by 0 bases, leaving 14 bases between them. The germline CDR1 and CDR2 sequences are MNHNY and SVGAGI (reference sequence).

The chain uses TRBV24-1 and TRBJ1-6; D is unclear. The V and J ends lost 1 base and 6 bases respectively, with 15 bases between them. The length of the CDR3 is 17 residues. Germline V CDR1 and CDR2: KGHDR, SFDVKD. The CDR3 reads CATSDFDPGKGNSPLHF. CDR3 DNA sequence: TGTGCCACCAGTGATTTTGACCCGGGAAAGGGTAATTCACCCCTCCACTTT.

The V and J genes are TRBV5-1 and TRBJ1-1, with no clear D. Germline loops: CDR1 SGHRS, CDR2 YFSETQ. V dropped 4 bases and J dropped 1 base, with 14 bases sitting between them. The CDR3 runs to 15 residues. CDR3 residues: CASSRQAGSNTEAFF. As DNA, the CDR3 is TGCGCCAGCAGCCGGCAGGCAGGATCGAACACTGAAGCTTTCTTT.

This chain links TRBV29-1 with TRBJ1-4; D unclear. The CDR3 length is 12 residues. In germline, CDR1 is SQVTM, CDR2 ANQGSEA. V was shortened by 6 bases and J by 7 bases, with 12 bases between the two germline ends. CDR3 coding DNA: TGCAGCGTGACGGGTAGTGGTGAAAAACTGTTTTTT. It translates to CSVTGSGEKLFF. The full variable domain, completed using reference TRBV29-1 and TRBJ1-4, is SAVISQKPSRDICQRGTSLTIQCQVDSQVTMMFWYRQQPGQSLTLIATANQGSEATYESGFVIDKFPISRPNLTFSTLTVSNMSPEDSSIYLCSVTGSGEKLFFGSGTQLSVL.

V gene TRBV4-1 combines with J gene TRBJ1-4, with a weak D call TRBD1 (5 bases). The CDR3 is 13 amino acids. Germline loops: CDR1 MGHRA, CDR2 YSYEKL. The V end was cut by 3 bases, the J end by 10 bases, with 12 bases between. CDR3 protein: CASSQFFRGKLFF. The DNA of the CDR3 is TGCGCCAGCAGCCAGTTTTTTAGGGGAAAACTGTTTTTT.

The chain has TRBV6-2 or TRBV6-3 and TRBJ1-6; D is uncertain. This CDR3 region has 16 residues. V lost 0 bases and J lost 3, with 9 bases in between. In germline, CDR1 is MNHEY, CDR2 SVGEGT. The DNA of the CDR3 is TGTGCCAGCAGTTACTCGCGGACTCACTATAATTCACCCCTCCACTTT. Its protein is CASSYSRTHYNSPLHF.

The chain links TRBV19 to TRBJ2-7, with a tentative D call TRBD1 (5 bases). V lost 4 bases and J lost 3, with 19 bases in between. The CDR3 loop spans 16 amino acids. Germline loops: CDR1 LNHDA, CDR2 SQIVND (reference sequence). The CDR3 is CASSRGHAVFGYEQYF. CDR3 DNA sequence: TGTGCCAGTAGTAGGGGCCACGCCGTCTTCGGCTACGAGCAGTACTTC. The full variable domain, completed using reference TRBV19 and TRBJ2-7, is DGGITQSPKYLFRKEGQNVTLSCEQNLNHDAMYWYRQDPGQGLRLIYYSQIVNDFQKGDIAEGYSVSREKKESFPLTVTSAQKNPTAFYLCASSRGHAVFGYEQYFGPGTRLTVT.

This clone has only a few counts. This chain links TRBV14 with TRBJ1-1; D is undetermined. CDR1 and CDR2 (germline): SGHDN, FVKESK. There are 16 residues in the CDR3. Trimming took off 0 bases at V and 5 bases at J, with 16 bases between the two ends. The CDR3 loop reads CASSQEGRGRGTEAFF. In DNA, the CDR3 is TGTGCCAGCAGCCAAGAAGGTCGTGGGAGAGGGACTGAAGCTTTCTTT.

The rearrangement uses TRBV5-4 and TRBJ1-1; TRBD1 aligns across 7 bases. CDR1 is SGHNT, CDR2 YYREEE, per germline (reference sequence). This CDR3 comprises 14 residues. After removal of 4 bases from V and 0 bases from J, the junction contained 3 bases not matched to a gene. For the CDR3, the DNA is TGTGCCAGCAGCGACAGGGATATGAACACTGAAGCTTTCTTT. Translation: CASSDRDMNTEAFF.

V is TRBV21-1 and J is TRBJ2-7; the table's D call TRBD1 went unverified against the DNA. TRBV21-1 is a listed pseudogene. The CDR3 runs 15 residues. CDR3 bases: TGTGCCAGCAGCACGTCGCACAGGGCTCCCCACGAGCAGTACTTC. Residues: CASSTSHRAPHEQYF.

The V gene is TRBV5-8, the J gene TRBJ1-2; no reliable D call. The V end was cut by 1 base, the J end by 6 bases, with 16 bases between. Germline CDR1 SGHTS, CDR2 YDEGEE. This CDR3 region has 15 residues. In DNA form, the CDR3 reads TGTGCCAGCAGCTTGTCCGGGGTTGGAGGCGATGGCTACACCTTC. The encoded protein is CASSLSGVGGDGYTF.

This clone was counted only a few times. The chain combines TRBV6-5 with TRBJ1-2, with a weak D call TRBD1 (5 bases). Deletions cut 8 bases from V and 8 bases from J, with 15 bases between. This CDR3 comprises 12 residues. Per germline, CDR1 MNHEY and CDR2 SVGAGI. CDR3 in amino acids: CASSDSLRGYTF. The CDR3 DNA is TGTGCCAGCTCCGACAGCCTTAGAGGCTACACCTTC.

The sample holds a few counts of this clone. The chain has TRBV5-4 and TRBJ1-3; 7 bases fit TRBD1. J was trimmed by 3 bases and V by 4 bases; bases with no gene match: 4. CDR3 length: 14 amino acids. Germline loops: CDR1 SGHNT, CDR2 YYREEE (reference sequence). The CDR3 DNA reads as TGTGCCAGCAGCCTCGGGACAGATGGAAACACCATATATTTT. Residues: CASSLGTDGNTIYF.

The rearrangement joins TRBV5-8 to TRBJ2-3, with 8 bases that match TRBD2. V lost 4 bases to trimming and J lost 2 bases; unmatched junction nucleotides: 15. Germline V gives CDR1 SGHTS, CDR2 YDEGEE. The CDR3 totals 18 residues. DNA for the CDR3: TGTGCCAGCAGCCGCGGCCCAGGGCGAGCGGGGGTCACAGATACGCAGTATTTT. Amino acids: CASSRGPGRAGVTDTQYF.

This sequence joins TRBV6-2 or TRBV6-3 and TRBJ2-7; 12 bases are shared with TRBD2. V shed 6 bases, J shed 4 bases, and the junction held 4 bases outside the gene matches. The CDR3 consists of 14 residues. Germline V gene lookup returns CDR1 MNHEY and CDR2 SVGEGT. The CDR3 coding sequence is TGTGCCAGCAGCTTACTAGCGGGGGGATACGAGCAGTACTTC. Its protein product is CASSLLAGGYEQYF.